A single sample is the source of the 15 T cell receptor beta chains below, sequenced in a study of tumor-infiltrating lymphocytes in primary liver carcinoma. Starting material of roughly 0.45 ug total RNA yielded TCR beta cDNA via a constant-region primer. TCR beta libraries came from three nested multiplex PCR rounds using slightly modified ARM-PCR. TRBV1-TRBV30 forward primers paired with a C-beta reverse primer were used in the first two PCR rounds, which ran approximately 10 cycles each. TCRdb analysed the multiplex PCR reads with MiXCR anew, one entry per CDR3 protein. The sample includes approximately 330,000 distinct CDR3 sequences, approximately 64% of them seen just once. The authors took blood RNA from unsorted whole blood and also extracted germline DNA. Sequencing input: peripheral blood. Receptor source: a man aged 40-49 years with primary liver carcinoma and hepatitis B virus infection.

On this clonotype itself: Possible read error: a much larger clone is one base away. The genes are TRBV6-5 and TRBJ2-7, with D perhaps being TRBD1 or TRBD2 (5 bases each). The CDR3 spans 12 residues. Per the germline V gene, CDR1 is MNHEY and CDR2 is SVGAGI. The CDR3, as DNA: TGTGCCAGCAGAGCAGGGAGCTACAAGCAGTACTTC. The encoded protein is CASRAGSYKQYF.

This clonotype appeared many times. This chain links TRBV4-3 with TRBJ2-1; D may be TRBD1 (5 bases). V lost 4 bases and J 8 bases, leaving 12 bases between the germline ends. This CDR3 contains 13 residues. CDR1 and CDR2 (germline): LGHNA, YSLEER. The CDR3 is CASSPSGAHEQFF. For the CDR3, the DNA is TGCGCCAGCAGCCCAAGTGGGGCCCATGAGCAGTTCTTC.

This chain connects TRBV12-3 or TRBV12-4 to TRBJ2-1, with 8 nucleotides matching TRBD2. The CDR3 runs to 15 residues. V lost 6 bases and J lost 5; bases outside the gene matches: 9. CDR3 region: CASSRSGSSHNEQFF. As DNA, the CDR3 is TGTGCCAGCAGCCGGAGCGGGAGTTCCCACAATGAGCAGTTCTTC.

This clonotype was observed a few times. A read error may produce the germline difference seen at one junction end. The chain links TRBV11-2 to TRBJ1-3; unclear D gene. Per germline, CDR1 SGHAT and CDR2 FQNNGV. The CDR3 has 15 residues. CDR3 sequence (DNA): TGTGCCAGCCGCGAAGGAGAGAGCTCTGGAAACACCATATGTTTT. This sequence encodes CASREGESSGNTICF. Variable domain in full (rest from reference TRBV11-2 and TRBJ1-3): EAGVAQSPRYKIIEKRQSVAFWCNPISGHATLYWYQQILGQGPKLLIQFQNNGVVDDSQLPKDRFSAERLKGVDSTLKIQPAKLEDSAVYLCASREGESSGNTICFGEGSWLTVV.

The CDR3 spells CASSYGGQIYEQYF. The CDR3 DNA is TGTGCCAGCAGTTATGGAGGCCAGATCTACGAGCAGTACTTC. J is TRBJ2-7 and V is TRBV28, with D possibly matching TRBD2 (5 bases). Trimming shortened V by 4 bases and J by 3 bases, and 13 bases separated the two germline ends. CDR1 is MDHEN, CDR2 SYDVKM, per germline. The CDR3 has 14 residues.

This clonotype was found a few times. This chain joins TRBV5-4 and TRBJ2-5; D is undetermined. CDR1 SGHNT and CDR2 YYREEE come from the germline V gene (reference sequence). Trimming cost V 3 bases and J 4 bases, with 16 bases left between them. The CDR3 consists of 15 residues. In DNA, the CDR3 is TGTGCCAGCAGCTCCCCCGCCCCAGCTGGAGAGACCCAGTACTTC. This encodes CASSSPAPAGETQYF.

Worth noting for this clonotype: It may be a read error: a sequence one base away is much more abundant. This sequence joins TRBV6-5 and TRBJ2-1; perhaps TRBD2 as D (5 bases). V lost 7 bases and J lost 2, with 12 bases in between. The CDR3 is 14 amino acids. The V gene's germline CDR1 is MNHEY and CDR2 SVGAGI. CDR3 DNA sequence: TGTGCCAGCAATTCGGACTTTACCTACAATGAGCAGTTCTTC. Its translation: CASNSDFTYNEQFF.

Concerning this clonotype itself: Possible read error: a much larger clone is one base away. The J gene is TRBJ2-7, the V gene TRBV6-5; D may be TRBD1 or TRBD2 (5 bases each). The V gene lost 5 bases and the J gene lost 7 bases, with 21 bases spanning the gap. The CDR3 covers 15 residues. The germline V gene has CDR1 MNHEY and CDR2 SVGAGI. CDR3 residues: CASSRVERGPLEQYF. In DNA form, the CDR3 reads TGTGCCAGCAGTCGAGTTGAGAGGGGACCTCTAGAGCAGTACTTC.

V and J are TRBV11-2 and TRBJ2-7; 12 bases line up with TRBD2. The CDR3 runs to 18 residues. The V segment lost 5 bases and the J segment 2 bases; nucleotides outside the gene matches: 13. Germline V gene sequence: CDR1 SGHAT, CDR2 FQNNGV. CDR3 residues: CASSMTSGSAISTYEQYF. CDR3 coding DNA: TGTGCCAGCAGCATGACTAGCGGGAGTGCCATCAGCACCTACGAGCAGTACTTC.

Regarding this clonotype: A single base separates this from a much larger clone, so it may be a read error. The rearrangement uses TRBV4-1 and TRBJ2-7; D is ambiguous. The CDR3 has 17 amino acids. Per germline, CDR1 MGHRA and CDR2 YSYEKL. This CDR3 is CVSSQRLVVADPYEQYF. The DNA for the CDR3 is TGCGTCAGCAGCCAACGTCTTGTGGTGGCAGACCCCTACGAGCAGTACTTC.

This clonotype was seen ten or more times. The chain has TRBV6-2 or TRBV6-3 and TRBJ1-2; the match to TRBD1 covers 8 bases. The germline V gene has CDR1 MNHEY and CDR2 SVGEGT. This CDR3 has 15 residues. The trim removed 6 bases at V and 5 bases at J, leaving 11 bases unmatched. The CDR3 region is CASRDREIVRYGYTF. CDR3 sequence (DNA): TGTGCCAGCAGGGACAGGGAGATTGTTCGGTATGGCTACACCTTC.

The J gene is TRBJ2-7, the V gene TRBV20-1; 7 bases are shared with TRBD2. Trimming took 6 bases from V and 4 from J; bases not matched to a gene: 12. CDR3 length: 14 residues. Germline V gene sequence: CDR1 DFQATT, CDR2 SNEGSKA (reference sequence). Written as DNA, the CDR3 is TGCAGTGCCCTGGGGCGGGAGAGGGTGTACGAGCAGTACTTC. This encodes CSALGRERVYEQYF.

This clonotype has more than one count but fewer than ten. The chain is built from TRBV7-9 and TRBJ2-3; D unresolved. Germline V gene lookup returns CDR1 SEHNR and CDR2 FQNEAQ (reference sequence). The CDR3 contains 13 residues. Trimming removed 5 bases from V and 5 bases from J, with 11 bases in between. The CDR3 region has the DNA TGTGCCAGCAGCACCGGGCCTCAAGATACGCAGTATTTT. This gives the protein CASSTGPQDTQYF.

As concerns this clonotype: A read error is possible here, since a much larger clone lies one base away. The conserved phenylalanine or tryptophan normally closing the CDR3 is absent here, so this likely arose from a read error. J is TRBJ2-5 and V is TRBV4-1; D is perhaps TRBD1 (5 bases). The CDR3 has 14 amino acids. In germline, CDR1 is MGHRA, CDR2 YSYEKL. The ends were cut back, 0 bases at V and 8 bases at J, with 13 bases in the middle. CDR3 in amino acids: CASSQEGLGETQYL. CDR3 DNA: TGCGCCAGCAGCCAAGAGGGGCTAGGGGAAACCCAGTACTTA.

The chain recombines TRBV4-2 with TRBJ2-7, with D possibly being TRBD1 (5 bases). The CDR3 length is 14 residues. V gave up 0 bases and J gave up 2 bases, with 8 bases separating them. CDR1 LGHNA and CDR2 YNFKEQ come from the germline V gene. CDR3 residues: CASSQDRVPYEQYF. The CDR3 DNA sequence: TGTGCCAGCAGCCAAGACAGGGTTCCCTACGAGCAGTACTTC.